The rows below give T cell receptor beta chains drawn from one sample of a study of radiotherapy plus CTLA-4 blockade in lung cancer. Some clones are missing from TCRdb's copy, which holds only in-frame ones; the method was immunoSEQ multiplex PCR. In the table there are some 50,000 clones, more than 60% of which are singletons. The source material was peripheral blood, sampled from a patient treated with radiotherapy plus ipilimumab. These receptors originate from a human donor with non-small cell lung cancer who had a partial response to radiotherapy plus ipilimumab. CDR3s include the opening cysteine and the closing phenylalanine or tryptophan. Fields, in order: clone size, V gene, D gene, J gene, CDR3 DNA, CDR3 protein. A D gene is named only where the DNA matches it firmly. Clone size is given for some rows only: seen once, a few or many times, or a class if the clone is expanded.

.,TRBV6-1,.,TRBJ2-7,TGTGCCAGCAGTGAAGCACCCAATTTTAGCTACGAGCAGTACTTC,CASSEAPNFSYEQYF
.,TRBV28,TRBD2,TRBJ2-2,TGTGCCGGGCGGCGGGGGGGGAACACCGGGGAGCTGTTTTTT,CAGRRGGNTGELFF
.,TRBV2,.,TRBJ1-3,TGTGCCAGCAGTTCTCAGGGAAACACCATATATTTT,CASSSQGNTIYF
.,TRBV7-3,TRBD1,TRBJ2-1,TGTGCCAGCAGCTTAGTTCCCGGGTGGGACAGGTTCTCCTACAATGAGCAGTTCTTC,CASSLVPGWDRFSYNEQFF
.,TRBV28,.,TRBJ1-5,TGTGCCAGCAAGGACAGCTACTTTAGCAATCAGCCCCAGCATTTT,CASKDSYFSNQPQHF
.,TRBV25-1,.,TRBJ2-7,TGTGCCAGCCGTAACTGGGGCAGGGACGAGCAGTACTTC,CASRNWGRDEQYF
.,TRBV6-5,.,TRBJ1-1,TGTGCCAGCAGTGAAACAGGCGGTAACACTGAAGCTTTCTTT,CASSETGGNTEAFF
.,TRBV6-1,.,TRBJ1-2,TGTGCCAGCAGTGGACAGGCCTATGGCTACACCTTC,CASSGQAYGYTF
.,TRBV18,TRBD1,TRBJ1-1,TGTGCCAGCTCACCCCTTCGACAGGGGGCAGGCACTGAAGCTTTCTTT,CASSPLRQGAGTEAFF
.,TRBV7-9,.,TRBJ1-5,TGTGCCAGCAGCTTAGGGGGGGGGTTCGGCAATCAGCCCCAGCATTTT,CASSLGGGFGNQPQHF
.,TRBV27,TRBD1,TRBJ1-5,TGTGCCAGCAGTTCATCAGGGACAGGGGGCGCTCAGCCCCAGCATTTT,CASSSSGTGGAQPQHF
.,TRBV5-1,TRBD1,TRBJ1-6,TGCGCCAGCAGCCGCAGGGGGGACCCACCCCTCCACTTT,CASSRRGDPPLHF
.,TRBV5-4,.,TRBJ1-2,TGTGCCAGCAGCTTCCCGGAGGCCTATGGCTACACCTTC,CASSFPEAYGYTF
.,TRBV27,TRBD2,TRBJ2-2,TGTGCCAGCAGCTTCGGGGAAGCGGGACCCTTAGTCGCCGGGGAGCTGTTTTTT,CASSFGEAGPLVAGELFF
.,TRBV29-1,.,TRBJ2-7,TGCAGCGTTACAGGGAGCTCCTACGAGCAGTACTTC,CSVTGSSYEQYF
.,TRBV27,.,TRBJ1-3,TGTGCCAGCAGTCCTCAGGTCTTCGGAAACACCATATATTTT,CASSPQVFGNTIYF
once,TRBV6-5,TRBD1,TRBJ2-7,TGTGCCAGCAGTTCCGGTATGGACAGGTTTATCTACGAGCAGTACTTC,CASSSGMDRFIYEQYF
once,TRBV27,.,TRBJ1-2,TGTGCCAGCAAAGCACTGGGTCCCACAGTCAATCCTAACTATGGCTACACCTTC,CASKALGPTVNPNYGYTF
few,TRBV2,.,TRBJ1-1,TGTGCCAGCAGGATTCCACAGCTGAACACTGAAGCTTTCTTT,CASRIPQLNTEAFF
.,TRBV7-7,TRBD2,TRBJ2-3,TGTGCCAGCAGCCTCGGACTAGCGGGGGGCACAGATACGCAGTATTTT,CASSLGLAGGTDTQYF
.,TRBV13,.,TRBJ2-7,TGTGCCAGCAGCTTCAGAGGGTCGGGGATTTACGAGCAGTACTTC,CASSFRGSGIYEQYF
.,TRBV6-5,.,TRBJ2-7,TGTGCCAGCAGCTTTACAGGGTCCACCTACGAGCAGTACTTC,CASSFTGSTYEQYF
medium-sized,TRBV6-5,.,TRBJ2-7,TGTGCCAGCAGTTACTCGAGACAGCCGTTCTACGAGCAGTACTTC,CASSYSRQPFYEQYF
once,TRBV7-9,TRBD1,TRBJ2-7,TGTGCCAGCAGCCTAGGGGGCGGTTCCTACGAGCAGTACTTC,CASSLGGGSYEQYF
.,TRBV28,.,TRBJ1-5,TGTGCCAGCAGTTCCCCCTTTAATCAGCCCCAGCATTTT,CASSSPFNQPQHF
.,TRBV2,.,TRBJ1-2,TGTGCCAGCAGTGAATTGCCAGGGAGGTACTATGGCTACACCTTC,CASSELPGRYYGYTF
.,TRBV4-2,TRBD1,TRBJ2-5,TGTGCCAGCAGCCAAGTTGCCGGGACAGTGCAGACCCAGTACTTC,CASSQVAGTVQTQYF
.,TRBV5-8,TRBD1,TRBJ1-1,TGTGCCAGCAGCAAACTGACAGGGCTGAACACTGAAGCTTTCTTT,CASSKLTGLNTEAFF
.,TRBV7-8,TRBD2,TRBJ2-3,TGTGCCAGCAGCTTAGATGTGGCGGGGGGACTATTTGAACCTAGCACAGATACGCAGTATTTT,CASSLDVAGGLFEPSTDTQYF
.,TRBV28,.,TRBJ1-2,TGTGCCAGCAGGGGAGGCAGCTTGGGGGGCTACACCTTC,CASRGGSLGGYTF
.,TRBV19,.,TRBJ1-2,TGTGCCAGTAGGAGGACACCCGACGGCTATGGCTACACCTTC,CASRRTPDGYGYTF
.,TRBV19,.,TRBJ2-3,TGTGCCAGTAGTATAGCCAACACAGATACGCAGTATTTT,CASSIANTDTQYF
few,TRBV6-1,.,TRBJ2-1,TGTGCCAGCAGTGATGGAGAGGTAAATGAGCAGTTCTTC,CASSDGEVNEQFF
.,TRBV18,.,TRBJ1-6,TGTGCCAGCTCATCTACAGGGTATAATTCACCCCTCCACTTT,CASSSTGYNSPLHF
.,TRBV4-1,.,TRBJ2-1,TGCGCCAGCAGCCAAGAAGGTGGAGCGTCCGCCTACAATGAGCAGTTCTTC,CASSQEGGASAYNEQFF
.,TRBV2,TRBD1,TRBJ1-5,TGTGCCAGCAGTGTCGGACAGGGCGCCAATCAGCCCCAGCATTTT,CASSVGQGANQPQHF
few,TRBV5-8,TRBD2,TRBJ2-5,TGTGCCAGCAGCCTCCTCGACGGGGGGGCCGGGAGGGAGACCCAGTACTTC,CASSLLDGGAGRETQYF
.,TRBV7-6,TRBD2,TRBJ2-5,TGTGCCAGCAGCTTACGGCGCGGGGGGCAGTCACAAGAGACCCAGTACTTC,CASSLRRGGQSQETQYF
.,TRBV9,.,TRBJ2-7,TGTGCCAGCAGCGTCCAAGGAGAGTCCTACGAGCAGTACTTC,CASSVQGESYEQYF
.,TRBV11-2,.,TRBJ2-5,TGTGCCAGCAGCTTAGATGGAAGGACAAAAAAAGAGACCCAGTACTTC,CASSLDGRTKKETQYF
.,TRBV11-2,.,TRBJ2-2,TGTGCCAGCAGCTTACGGGGTGGCACCGGGGAGCTGTTTTTT,CASSLRGGTGELFF
.,TRBV6-1,.,TRBJ2-5,TGTGCCAGCAGTGAAGTCTACAGGGAGACTCGAGAGACCCAGTACTTC,CASSEVYRETRETQYF
.,TRBV28,.,TRBJ1-1,TGTGCCAGCAGTTTATTAGACAGGGCTTTCTTT,CASSLLDRAFF
.,TRBV6-1,TRBD1,TRBJ1-6,TGTGCCAGCAGTGAGGGGACAGGCTTCTCCTATAATTCACCCCTCCACTTT,CASSEGTGFSYNSPLHF
.,TRBV5-6,TRBD1,TRBJ2-7,TGTGCCAGCAGCTTGATGTCAGGGGGTACCTACGAGCAGTACTTC,CASSLMSGGTYEQYF
.,TRBV10-3,TRBD2,TRBJ2-5,TGTGCCGGGACTAGGCCCAACGGGCAGTACTTC,CAGTRPNGQYF
.,TRBV11-2,TRBD2,TRBJ2-7,TGTGCCAGCAGCTTAGAACTAGCGGTTTCTAACGAGCAGTACTTC,CASSLELAVSNEQYF
.,TRBV28,.,TRBJ2-7,TGTGCCAGCAGCCGACTTTACGAGCAGTACTTC,CASSRLYEQYF
.,TRBV2,TRBD1,TRBJ2-3,TGTGCCAGCAGGAAGGACAGGGCAAGGTCAGATACGCAGTATTTT,CASRKDRARSDTQYF